The clone carrying this T cell receptor (beta chain) was seen a handful of times. V was trimmed by 1 base and J by 4 bases, leaving 11 bases between them. CDR1 and CDR2 from the germline V gene are SEHNR and FQNEAQ (reference sequence). The CDR3 has 14 amino acids. The sample belongs to a study of T-cell memory formation after mild COVID-19. Study in general: For the most part, TCR clusters were specific to one donor.

TCRdb processed the 5' RACE reads anew with MiXCR; each CDR3 protein has one entry. The sample contains tens of thousands of distinct CDR3 sequences, roughly 17% of which appear only once. The chain employs TRBV7-9 and TRBJ2-7, with D possibly called TRBD1 or TRBD2 (5 bases each). This TCR was sampled from an adult woman who had mild COVID-19 (a few samples of this study predate the infection). Cell type and time point are not known. The sample consisted of PBMCs or a T cell subset sorted from them (not recorded which). CDR3: CASSLDGTGYEQYF. The CDR3 bases are TGTGCCAGCAGCTTAGACGGGACCGGTTACGAGCAGTACTTC.